The rows below give T cell receptor beta chains drawn from one sample of a study of metastatic and nonmetastatic thyroid tumors. TCRdb reassembled clones from the PCR reads with MiXCR. The profile shows around 37,000 clones, roughly a quarter of them singletons. Source material: tumor tissue. The origin of the receptors is a female donor with papillary thyroid cancer or a benign thyroid nodule (not recorded which). Some clones in this sample may be carry-over from other donors' samples. CDR3s include the opening cysteine and the closing phenylalanine or tryptophan. The D gene is left open where the match is weak. Not all rows give a size; the values are once, few, many and, for expanded clones, a class.

len	d_gene	j_gene	v_gene	abundance	CDR3nt	CDR3aa
14	NA	TRBJ2-7	TRBV18	NA	TGTGCCAGCTCACCCCGACATGGGGCCTACGAGCAGTACTTC	CASSPRHGAYEQYF
15	TRBD1	TRBJ2-2	TRBV15	NA	TGTGCCACCAGAAGGGGACAGGGTGGCACAGGGGAGCTGTTTTTT	CATRRGQGGTGELFF
17	TRBD1	TRBJ2-7	TRBV3-1	once	TGTGCCAGCAGCCTAAACTTAAGACAGGGTAGGCCCTACGAGCAGTACTTC	CASSLNLRQGRPYEQYF
16	TRBD1	TRBJ2-2	TRBV20-1	NA	TGCAATGCTAGAGTAACAGGGGGCAAGAGCACCGGGGATCTGTTTTTT	CNARVTGGKSTGDLFF
13	NA	TRBJ1-1	TRBV6-1	NA	TGTGCCAGTTTACAGGGTCCGAACACTGAAGCTTTCTTT	CASLQGPNTEAFF
15	TRBD1	TRBJ1-3	TRBV11-1	few	TGTGCCAGCAGCCGGGACAGTTACTCTGGAAACACCATATATTTT	CASSRDSYSGNTIYF
15	NA	TRBJ2-7	TRBV28	NA	TGTGCCAGCAGTTTATACCCTCGGACTCACTACGAGCAGTACTTC	CASSLYPRTHYEQYF
14	NA	TRBJ1-2	TRBV4-1	many	TGCGCCAGCAGCCAAGTCGGGCTCCCCTATGGCTACACCTTC	CASSQVGLPYGYTF
15	TRBD1	TRBJ2-3	TRBV6-6	NA	TGTGCCAGCAGTTACTCAGGGACAGGGTCAGATACGCGGTATTTT	CASSYSGTGSDTRYF
14	TRBD1	TRBJ2-2	TRBV11-3	NA	TGTGCCAGCAGCCTCGACAGGGGGAACGGGGAGCTGTTTTTT	CASSLDRGNGELFF